The entry below gives a single T cell receptor beta chain sequence along with its context. Its antigen is not known. The data were taken from a study of PD-1 blockade in classical Hodgkin lymphoma. Study-level points and caveats: Excluded were patients who started nivolumab under 1 year after ASCT, a group that had lower diversity. CD4+ TCR diversity climbed significantly by C4D1, unlike CD8+ TCR diversity.

Following autologous stem cell transplantation, relapse occurred in every patient, and exposure to brentuximab vedotin varied. Purification of CD4+ T cells from thawed PBMCs was performed via magnetic negative selection. Measured with immunoSEQ multiplex PCR; TCRdb has only the in-frame clones, and not every one. Here the sample spans approximately 9,900 clones, 74% being singletons. This TCR was recovered from a human donor with classical Hodgkin lymphoma. Material: CD4+ T cells from blood, obtained at baseline.

CDR3: CASSPPDRAFYNEQFF. CDR3 coding DNA: TGTGCCAGCTCACCACCGGACAGGGCCTTCTACAATGAGCAGTTCTTC. The chain employs TRBV18 and TRBJ2-1; 8 bases map to TRBD1. V was pared by 0 bases and J by 3 bases, with 4 bases of the junction left unmatched. Germline values: CDR1 KGHSH, CDR2 LQKENI. This CDR3 contains 16 residues.